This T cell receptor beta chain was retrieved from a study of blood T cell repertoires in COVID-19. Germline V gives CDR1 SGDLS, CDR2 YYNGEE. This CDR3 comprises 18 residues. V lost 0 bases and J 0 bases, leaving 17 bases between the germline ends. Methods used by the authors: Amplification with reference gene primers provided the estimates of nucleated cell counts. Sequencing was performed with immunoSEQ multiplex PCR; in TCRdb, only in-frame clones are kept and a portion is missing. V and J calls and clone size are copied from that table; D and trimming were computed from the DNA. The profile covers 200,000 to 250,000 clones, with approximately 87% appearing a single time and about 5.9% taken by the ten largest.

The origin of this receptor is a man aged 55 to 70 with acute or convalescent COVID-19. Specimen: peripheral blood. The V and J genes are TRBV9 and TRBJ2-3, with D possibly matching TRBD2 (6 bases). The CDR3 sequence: CASSVDPSDTTSTDTQYF. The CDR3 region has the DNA TGTGCCAGCAGCGTAGATCCTAGCGATACTACTAGCACAGATACGCAGTATTTT.